Listed below are T cell receptor beta chains from one sample, sequenced in a study of tumor and adjacent non-tumor tissue in lung cancer. TCRdb re-called the multiplex PCR reads through MiXCR, storing one row per CDR3 protein. The sample contains about 110,000 distinct CDR3 sequences, about 80% of which appear only once. Sequences were obtained from lung tumor tissue. The receptors derive from a man in his sixties or seventies with non-small cell lung cancer. Both conserved end residues are part of each CDR3.

v_call: TRBV6-1; j_call: TRBJ1-5; cdr3_aa: CASSADGSNQPQHF
v_call: TRBV14; j_call: TRBJ2-3; cdr3_aa: CASGQVRYGVGTDTQYF
v_call: TRBV6-6; j_call: TRBJ2-1; cdr3_aa: CAGIVTGGLYSEQFF
v_call: TRBV12-3/TRBV12-4; j_call: TRBJ2-2; cdr3_aa: CASSSWTGGTGELLF
v_call: TRBV11-3; j_call: TRBJ2-3; cdr3_aa: CASTRRGVSTDTQYF
v_call: TRBV5-1; j_call: TRBJ2-1; cdr3_aa: CASSLAGRGTYNEHFF
v_call: TRBV5-5; j_call: TRBJ2-7; cdr3_aa: CASILLGGYEQYF
v_call: TRBV11-3; j_call: TRBJ2-1; cdr3_aa: CASSLGPTGGIGEQFF
v_call: TRBV19; j_call: TRBJ1-1; cdr3_aa: CASQVGGKARTEAFF
v_call: TRBV12-3/TRBV12-4; j_call: TRBJ1-3; cdr3_aa: CASRSDYAGNTIYF
v_call: TRBV6-9; j_call: TRBJ2-3; cdr3_aa: CASSYSGQRTDAQYF
v_call: TRBV11-2; j_call: TRBJ2-2; cdr3_aa: CASSLVGTGVTGKLFF
v_call: TRBV10-2; j_call: TRBJ2-5; cdr3_aa: CTTQGAATRGGEAQYF
v_call: TRBV6-2/TRBV6-3; j_call: TRBJ2-5; cdr3_aa: CANSPRGQGILETQYF
v_call: TRBV13; j_call: TRBJ2-7; cdr3_aa: CASRSTTGDDQYF
v_call: TRBV11-2; j_call: TRBJ2-2; cdr3_aa: CDSSPLAGGTGELFF
v_call: TRBV29-1; j_call: TRBJ2-2; cdr3_aa: CSAGVAGDTGELFF
v_call: TRBV6-5; j_call: TRBJ2-7; cdr3_aa: CASSCSGLAGPPGSEQYF
v_call: TRBV29-1; j_call: TRBJ2-1; cdr3_aa: CSLGLGDEQFF
v_call: TRBV4-1; j_call: TRBJ1-4; cdr3_aa: CASRQASRGYVQKLFF
v_call: TRBV5-6; j_call: TRBJ2-5; cdr3_aa: CTSGDRGSETQYF
v_call: TRBV10-2; j_call: TRBJ2-1; cdr3_aa: CARRYPGPSSYEQFF
v_call: TRBV28; j_call: TRBJ2-3; cdr3_aa: CASSLGAAGYTQCF